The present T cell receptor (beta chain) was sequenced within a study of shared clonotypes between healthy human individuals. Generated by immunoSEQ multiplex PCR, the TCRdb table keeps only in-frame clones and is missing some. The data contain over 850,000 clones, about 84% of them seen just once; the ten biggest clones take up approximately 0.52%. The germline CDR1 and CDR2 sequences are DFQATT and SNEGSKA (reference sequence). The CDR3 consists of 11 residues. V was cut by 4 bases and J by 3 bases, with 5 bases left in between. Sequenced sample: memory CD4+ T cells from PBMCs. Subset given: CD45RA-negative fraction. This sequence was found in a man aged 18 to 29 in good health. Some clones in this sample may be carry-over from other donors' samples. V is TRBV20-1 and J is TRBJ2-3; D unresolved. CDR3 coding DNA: TGCAGTGCTATGGGTACAGATACGCAGTATTTT. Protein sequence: CSAMGTDTQYF.